Described below is a single T cell receptor (beta chain) sequence and its context. In this sample, this clonotype turned up a few times. Its antigen remains undetermined. Within one base of it there is no much larger clone, and no base qualities were kept. The record originates from a study of regulatory T cells in long-lasting Graves disease (dated by TCRdb to the early 2020s). Regarding the complete study: In the newly diagnosed Graves' disease group, patients had been taking antithyroid drugs for less than 3 months. TCR sequencing covered 13 persistent and 20 or so newly diagnosed Graves' disease patients, some 35 samples in total. Patients with persistent Graves' disease were compared with patients with newly diagnosed Graves' disease using TCR sequencing and RNA sequencing of peripheral blood. The study took place in China and was registered as a clinical trial. Beyond this particular receptor, the publication reports: Persistent Graves' disease patients showed lower TCR Shannon entropy and fewer highly expanded clones than newly diagnosed patients, suggesting clonal expansion. Peripheral blood alone was examined, since thyroid tissue, which constituted the primary lesion, could not be accessed. Persistent disease showed preferential use of TRBV28, TRBJ1-2 and TRBJ2-5, whereas newly diagnosed disease favored TRBV20-1 and TRBJ2-1. Sequencing and analysis were limited to the TCR beta chain. Persistent patients shared more public clonotypes among themselves (around 2,500) than newly diagnosed patients did (nearly 1,000). The authors acknowledged the small sample size as a limitation that may reduce accuracy.

The time point label for this specimen denotes: newly diagnosed GD, antithyroid drugs for less than 3 months. For both TCR sequencing and RNA sequencing, RNA was extracted from PBMCs using TRIzol. Graves' disease was diagnosed according to American Thyroid Association guidelines. Recruitment of patients was carried out at an endocrinology department in Xi'an, China. Each patient gave approximately 10 milliliters of peripheral blood, collected in an EDTA anticoagulant tube. Ficoll Paque Plus density gradient separation was used to isolate PBMCs, and no additional T cell sorting was done. RNA quality was checked with an Agilent 2100 Bioanalyzer and agarose gel, and concentration with a NanoDrop 2000. The library was produced with multiplex PCR. The sequencing machine was an Illumina HiSeq 4000. TCR beta libraries were built with iRepertoire HTBI primers and Arm-PCR amplification of CDR3 regions. Before sequencing, the PCR products underwent gel purification. The study's processing was this. Gene usage analysis of CDR3 amino acid clonotypes relied on the approximately 68 TRBV and about 13 TRBJ segments identified across samples. COPE and FqMerger were used to merge the filtered high-quality paired reads into contigs. BLAST was used to align contigs to the IMGT TRBV, TRBD and TRBJ reference genes, and CDR3 was defined following IMGT. Clonotypes above 0.1% frequency were classified as highly expanded clones. Shannon entropy was used to measure repertoire diversity, and the Gini coefficient was used to measure V-J evenness. A clonotype was considered public if more than one individual shared it. TCRdb took the public reads, trimmed them with fastp at Q25, ran MiXCR for clone calling and kept in-frame beta chains. Every CDR3 protein is listed once, alongside the most common genes and DNA of its rows. The V and J calls shown here were made by TCRdb, not taken from the authors' results. Here the sample has more than 350,000 distinct CDR3 sequences; 14% to 15% occur a single time. The ten largest clones capture around 17% of the sample.

The germline V gene (reference sequence) specifies MNHEY as CDR1 and SMNVEV as CDR2. V is cut back by 1 base and J by 7 bases, with 2 bases in the junction unmatched. Measured from the cysteine to the phenylalanine, the CDR3 is 14 residues long. Only the CDR3 part of the read is kept: 42 bases, read in frame from the first base. These data were also filed under a second study, of T cells in Graves' hyperthyroidism and ophthalmopathy. As the second study states: Stable Graves' hyperthyroidism was defined as the absence of progression to ophthalmopathy over 18 months of follow-up. The hyperthyroidism patients were between 18 and 65 years old and newly diagnosed, with a disease duration of less than 2 months. The study excluded patients with uncontrolled infections, other autoimmune diseases, pregnancy or lactation. Diagnoses were established on the basis of clinical symptoms, serum thyroxine and TRAb, thyroid ultrasound, and orbital computed tomography. For the first round of RT-PCR on the TCR CDR3, the HTBI primer set was used together with the Qiagen OneStep RT-PCR kit. Blood samples also contained most of the expanded thyroid clonotypes (frequency above 0.001), which suggests that blood repertoires may reflect thyroid immune responses. A model built on a 13 V-J signature distinguished ophthalmopathy from stable hyperthyroidism, reaching roughly 88% sensitivity and 81.08% specificity in cross-validation and 80%/75% in testing. In validation, the model predicted progression to ophthalmopathy a median of about 5.9 months before onset, with over 55% sensitivity and around 76% specificity. To identify TCR V-J signatures that set the groups apart, the researchers used a discovery cohort of 100 patients, made up of fewer than 50 with Graves' ophthalmopathy and some 58 with stable Graves' hyperthyroidism. Whether ophthalmopathy could be predicted prospectively was tested in an independent validation cohort made up of about 20 hyperthyroidism patients plus 17 patients who later progressed to ophthalmopathy. The 95 to 100 discovery patients were randomly divided into training and test sets at a 7:3 ratio. In several Graves' hyperthyroidism patients, the study also compared T-cell repertoires from thyroid tissue with T-cell repertoires from blood. Following sampling, methimazole starting at 30 mg daily was given to hyperthyroidism patients, and high-dose intravenous methylprednisolone was given to ophthalmopathy patients. Libraries were constructed in a second round of multiplex PCR, after which size selection and purification were carried out. The libraries were sequenced on an Illumina HiSeq2000 using paired-end 100 bp reads. Raw data were processed with SOAPnuke, discarding reads with adapters, uncalled bases, mean Phred below 15, or no exact constant-primer or identifier match. High-quality paired reads were merged using COPE v1.2.5, and each unique nucleotide sequence was defined as a clonotype. MiTCR v1.1 was used to align the clonotypes against IMGT TRBV, TRBD and TRBJ reference segments. Analysis was restricted to V-J combinations with a frequency above 0.0001, which covered roughly 99% of repertoires. The TCS score was defined as the ratio of F50 (clonal expansion) to E x V (chaos), calculated using BLOSUM62-based TCRdist between CDR3 peptides within each V-J. Welch's t-statistics and random forest reduced roughly 530 V-J features to fewer than 15, which were used in a naive Bayes classifier (R e1071). Sample size was not statistically predetermined, and investigators were not blinded to group allocation. The paper reports TCR Vbeta CDR3 sequencing of over 120 peripheral blood samples: under 45 ophthalmopathy, roughly 74 hyperthyroidism and approximately 17 progressor patients.

The sample in question was peripheral blood mononuclear cells (PBMCs), obtained at new diagnosis, from a patient treated with antithyroid drugs. This receptor was obtained from a woman in her 30s with Graves disease. Donor details come from another sample of the same person, matched by shared clones. The sequence links TRBV27 to TRBJ2-1, with 9 middle bases fitting TRBD1. The DNA reads TGTGCCAGCAGTTTATGGACAGGGGAGAATGAGCAGTTCTTC. This translates into CASSLWTGENEQFF.